Included here is one T cell receptor beta chain sequence, with context. Repertoires were generated with immunoSEQ multiplex PCR, while TCRdb's copy carries only in-frame clones and drops some. The sample includes 120,000 to 150,000 clones, around 84% of them seen just once. This specimen belongs to a study of blood T cell repertoires in COVID-19. Across the study: Sites across the United States, Italy and Spain contributed samples from acute and convalescent COVID-19.

V was clipped by 6 bases and J by 4 bases, with 12 bases between them. This CDR3 is 13 amino acids long. Germline V gene lookup returns CDR1 MNHNY and CDR2 SVGAGI (reference sequence). The receptor's source is a human donor with acute or convalescent COVID-19. The donor label of this sample is uncertain. The sample taken for sequencing was peripheral blood. V is TRBV6-6 and J is TRBJ1-1; a weak D match, TRBD1 (5 bases). The CDR3 is CASSPGYGTEAFF. The CDR3 DNA follows: TGTGCCAGCAGCCCAGGGTACGGCACTGAAGCTTTCTTT.